These 30 T cell receptor beta chains came from one sample sequenced in a study of T cell changes during pregnancy in multiple sclerosis. Assay: immunoSEQ multiplex PCR; the TCRdb copy retains only in-frame clones and omits some. The sample consists of some 30,000 clones, roughly 91% of them appearing once. Sample: CD8+ T cells from peripheral blood mononuclear cells, taken in the second trimester of pregnancy. Receptors were obtained from a female donor in good health, enrolled as a control in a pregnancy study.

V usage is TRBV7-9 and J usage is TRBJ2-7; the match to TRBD1 covers 7 bases. This CDR3 has 13 residues. Losses at the gene ends were 11 bases for V and 2 bases for J; bases not matched to a gene: 9. Germline CDR1 and CDR2: SEHNR and FQNEAQ (reference sequence). The CDR3 nucleotides are TGTGCCGTCGGGACCGGGACAGCCTACGAGCAGTACTTC. Translating gives CAVGTGTAYEQYF. The full variable domain, with the rest looked up from reference TRBV7-9 and TRBJ2-7, is DTGVSQNPRHKITKRGQNVTFRCDPISEHNRLYWYRQTLGQGPEFLTYFQNEAQLEKSRLLSDRFSAERPKGSFSTLEIQRTEQGDSAMYLCAVGTGTAYEQYFGPGTRLTVT.

This clone was seen a single time. J is TRBJ1-5 and V is TRBV27; D not resolved. CDR3 length: 14 amino acids. V was clipped by 3 bases and J by 4 bases, with 10 bases between them. Germline V gives CDR1 MNHEY, CDR2 SMNVEV (reference sequence). Here the CDR3 reads CASSFSPRNQPQHF. CDR3 nucleotide sequence: TGTGCCAGCAGTTTTAGCCCTCGGAATCAGCCCCAGCATTTT.

The chain employs TRBV11-2 and TRBJ2-7; a possible D gene is TRBD1 (5 bases). CDR1 is SGHAT, CDR2 FQNNGV, per germline. The length of the CDR3 is 13 residues. V dropped 5 bases and J dropped 2 bases, with 10 bases sitting between them. The CDR3 sequence: CASSPGRAYEQYF. For the CDR3, the DNA is TGTGCCAGCAGCCCCGGCAGGGCCTACGAGCAGTACTTC.

The chain uses TRBV7-9 and TRBJ2-7, with TRBD1 matching 7 bases. The V gene end was trimmed by 5 bases and the J gene end by 2 bases; junction bases not matched to a gene: 6. This CDR3 spans 14 amino acids. Germline V CDR1 and CDR2: SEHNR, FQNEAQ (reference sequence). In DNA form, the CDR3 reads TGTGCCAGCAGCCCGAGGGACAGAGCCTACGAGCAGTACTTC. It is translated as CASSPRDRAYEQYF.

The chain joins TRBV2 to TRBJ1-2; a possible D gene is TRBD1 (6 bases). The length of the CDR3 is 14 residues. V was trimmed by 5 bases and J by 4 bases, leaving 14 bases between them. Germline-derived CDR1 and CDR2 are SNHLY and FYNNEI. CDR3 region: CASSTGGMVYGYTF. In nucleotides, the CDR3 is TGTGCCAGCAGTACGGGGGGCATGGTCTATGGCTACACCTTC.

This clone was recorded only once. The chain couples TRBV27 to TRBJ2-7, with TRBD1 identical over 7 bases. The CDR3 covers 14 residues. The ends lost 3 bases at V and 5 bases at J; junction bases unmatched: 7. Germline V gene data show CDR1 as MNHEY and CDR2 as SMNVEV (reference sequence). The CDR3 region is CASSFGQVDNEQYF. As DNA, the CDR3 is TGTGCCAGCAGTTTTGGACAGGTTGACAACGAGCAGTACTTC.

The chain recombines TRBV9 with TRBJ2-1; tentatively, D is TRBD2 (5 bases). Trimming removed 4 bases from V and 2 bases from J, with 19 bases in between. CDR3 size: 17 residues. Germline V lookup: CDR1 SGDLS, CDR2 YYNGEE. CDR3 sequence: CASSSSPARVPYNEQFF. CDR3 bases: TGTGCCAGCAGCTCCAGCCCCGCGAGGGTGCCCTACAATGAGCAGTTCTTC.

The chain has TRBV5-1 and TRBJ1-1; 9 bases are a match to TRBD1. The ends lost 4 bases at V and 5 bases at J; junction bases unmatched: 3. The CDR3 extends over 13 amino acids. Germline V CDR1 and CDR2: SGHRS, YFSETQ. In nucleotides, the CDR3 is TGCGCCAGCAGCGGGACAGGGAGAACTGAAGCTTTCTTT. Its translation is CASSGTGRTEAFF.

The V and J genes are TRBV2 and TRBJ2-7; 10 positions agree with TRBD2. V shed 8 bases, J shed 5 bases, and the junction held 15 bases outside the gene matches. CDR3 length: 16 residues. Germline CDR1 and CDR2: SNHLY and FYNNEI. The chain's CDR3 is CASLKARLAGYNEQYF. The CDR3 nucleotides read TGTGCCAGCTTAAAAGCCCGACTAGCGGGCTACAACGAGCAGTACTTC.

As for this clone: Different DNA sequences within this sample yield the same CDR3. The rearrangement joins TRBV7-9 to TRBJ2-7, with D possibly TRBD1 on 5 matching bases. The germline V and J ends were trimmed by 7 bases and 1 base, with 8 bases remaining between them. Germline assignment: CDR1 SEHNR and CDR2 FQNEAQ (reference sequence). The CDR3 sequence is 12 residues long. The CDR3 here is CASKGLSYEQYF. CDR3 nucleotides: TGTGCCAGCAAGGGGCTATCCTACGAGCAGTACTTC.

This clone was seen just once. The CDR3 nucleotides read TGTGCCAGCAGCTTACATGTCAGTTACAATGAGCAGTTCTTC. It codes for CASSLHVSYNEQFF. The V gene is TRBV7-2, the J gene TRBJ2-1, with D uncertain. The CDR3 extends over 14 amino acids. Per germline, CDR1 SGHTA and CDR2 FQGNSA. The V and J ends lost 2 bases and 4 bases respectively, with 9 bases between them.

The chain recombines TRBV6-4 with TRBJ2-1; no firm D call. CDR3 length: 13 amino acids. Germline values: CDR1 MRHNA, CDR2 SNTAGT. V was trimmed by 3 bases and J by 10 bases, leaving 13 bases between them. In DNA, the CDR3 is TGTGCCAGCAGTGAAGGTGAGGAACGGGAGCAGTTCTTC. Translated, it gives CASSEGEEREQFF.

The V gene is TRBV5-1, the J gene TRBJ1-1; D remains unclear. V lost 2 bases, J lost 3 bases, and 11 bases lay in between. Germline assignment: CDR1 SGHRS and CDR2 YFSETQ. The CDR3 extends over 14 amino acids. The CDR3 DNA reads as TGCGCCAGCAGCTTCGTGGAGGTGGACACTGAAGCTTTCTTT. As protein: CASSFVEVDTEAFF.

In DNA form, the CDR3 reads TGTGCCAGTAGTATGGGGCTAGCGTACGAGCAGTACTTC. Translated: CASSMGLAYEQYF. The chain has TRBV19 and TRBJ2-7, with D possibly TRBD2 on 6 matching bases. The germline V and J ends were trimmed by 3 bases and 4 bases, with 10 bases remaining between them. CDR1 is LNHDA and CDR2 is SQIVND in the germline V gene (reference sequence). The CDR3 is 13 amino acids.

This clone was seen just once. V usage is TRBV9 and J usage is TRBJ1-6, with 8 bases identical to TRBD1. The length of the CDR3 is 17 residues. Germline assignment: CDR1 SGDLS and CDR2 YYNGEE. V trimming: 3 bases; J trimming: 9 bases; junction bases outside the gene matches: 14. The CDR3 DNA reads TGTGCCAGCAGCGAGGCAGGGGGCATATCATATGGTTCACCCCTCCACTTT. Amino acid sequence: CASSEAGGISYGSPLHF.

The gene calls are TRBV7-9 and TRBJ2-5; 12 nucleotides match TRBD2. The CDR3 totals 16 residues. Germline CDR1 is SEHNR and CDR2 is FQNEAQ (reference sequence). With 1 base clipped from V and 5 bases from J, the junction kept 5 bases outside the gene matches. The CDR3 bases are TGTGCCAGCAGCTTAGAAGTCACTAGCGGGGGGGAGACCCAGTACTTC. Amino acids: CASSLEVTSGGETQYF.

The J gene is TRBJ2-2, the V gene TRBV9; D may be TRBD1 (5 bases). Per the germline V gene, CDR1 is SGDLS and CDR2 is YYNGEE. There are 15 residues in the CDR3. The V end was cut by 2 bases, the J end by 2 bases, with 10 bases between. CDR3 residues: CASSVTTDNTGELFF. Written as DNA, the CDR3 is TGTGCCAGCAGCGTTACGACAGATAACACCGGGGAGCTGTTTTTT.

The chain is built from TRBV30 and TRBJ2-4, with no clear D. Germline values: CDR1 GTSNPN, CDR2 SVGIG (reference sequence). This CDR3 comprises 11 residues. V was pared by 3 bases and J by 7 bases, with 7 bases between. The CDR3 loop reads CAWRYFNIQYF. CDR3 in DNA: TGTGCCTGGAGGTATTTTAACATTCAGTACTTC.

The chain joins TRBV2 to TRBJ2-4, with TRBD2 as a possible D gene (5 bases). Trimming pared 2 bases from V and 8 bases from J, leaving 16 bases between. CDR1 SNHLY and CDR2 FYNNEI come from the germline V gene. CDR3 length: 15 amino acids. CDR3 sequence: CASSERFGVEDIQYF. The CDR3, as DNA: TGTGCCAGCAGTGAACGTTTTGGGGTGGAGGACATTCAGTACTTC. The complete variable domain, with remaining parts taken from reference TRBV2 and TRBJ2-4, reads EPEVTQTPSHQVTQMGQEVILRCVPISNHLYFYWYRQILGQKVEFLVSFYNNEISEKSEIFDDQFSVERPDGSNFTLKIRSTKLEDSAMYFCASSERFGVEDIQYFGAGTRLSVL.

This clone was found once. The chain has TRBV27 and TRBJ1-2; TRBD1 aligns across 7 bases. V lost 3 bases and J lost 4; bases outside the gene matches: 2. The CDR3 sequence is 13 residues long. Germline V gives CDR1 MNHEY, CDR2 SMNVEV (reference sequence). The CDR3 is CASSLGQFYGYTF. DNA of the CDR3: TGTGCCAGCAGTTTGGGACAGTTCTATGGCTACACCTTC.

The chain is built from TRBV21-1 and TRBJ2-7; the table's D call, TRBD1, was not checked against the DNA. TRBV21-1 is deemed a pseudogene. This CDR3 is built from 13 residues. The CDR3 protein is CASSGTGPYEQYF. The CDR3 nucleotides read TGTGCCAGCAGTGGGACAGGTCCCTACGAGCAGTACTTC.

This chain links TRBV4-3 with TRBJ1-2; D is unresolved. Germline CDR1 reads LGHNA; CDR2 reads YSLEER. The CDR3 is made up of 16 amino acids. The V and J ends lost 4 bases and 7 bases respectively, with 22 bases between them. Here the CDR3 DNA reads TGCGCCAGCAGCCCTTATATGGAGGCAGGAGCACGTGGCTACACCTTC. It specifies CASSPYMEAGARGYTF.

This chain joins TRBV9 and TRBJ2-7; TRBD2 matches 11 bases. CDR3 length: 14 amino acids. Germline V gene data show CDR1 as SGDLS and CDR2 as YYNGEE. J gave up 6 bases and V 2 bases, and 4 bases lay outside the gene matches. The CDR3 loop is CASSVVAGGSEQYF. The CDR3 DNA reads TGTGCCAGCAGCGTTGTAGCGGGGGGGAGCGAGCAGTACTTC.

The CDR3 bases are TGTGCCAGCAGTACCCGGGGGAGCCCGACCTATGGCTACACCTTC. Translated: CASSTRGSPTYGYTF. The chain employs TRBV6-5 and TRBJ1-2, with TRBD1 as a possible D gene (5 bases). From germline, CDR1 is MNHEY and CDR2 SVGAGI. The CDR3 extends over 15 amino acids. Between the trimmed V and J ends, which lost 5 bases and 4 bases, there was a span of 17 bases.

The gene calls are TRBV27 and TRBJ2-7, with TRBD1 matching over 8 bases. With 2 bases clipped from V and 6 bases from J, the junction kept 3 bases outside the gene matches. The CDR3 sequence is 13 residues long. The germline gives CDR1 MNHEY, CDR2 SMNVEV (reference sequence). This chain's CDR3 is CASSLHRGSEQYF. In DNA form, the CDR3 reads TGTGCCAGCAGTTTACACAGGGGGTCCGAGCAGTACTTC.

The chain has TRBV19 and TRBJ2-7; TRBD1 aligns across 7 bases. The CDR3 length is 15 residues. After removal of 5 bases from V and 3 bases from J, the junction contained 10 bases not matched to a gene. Germline loops: CDR1 LNHDA, CDR2 SQIVND (reference sequence). CDR3 sequence: CASSAGPGGNYEQYF. For the CDR3, the DNA is TGTGCCAGTAGTGCCGGTCCAGGGGGTAACTACGAGCAGTACTTC. Filled out from reference TRBV19 and TRBJ2-7, the complete variable domain reads DGGITQSPKYLFRKEGQNVTLSCEQNLNHDAMYWYRQDPGQGLRLIYYSQIVNDFQKGDIAEGYSVSREKKESFPLTVTSAQKNPTAFYLCASSAGPGGNYEQYFGPGTRLTVT.

The chain joins TRBV30 to TRBJ2-7; 16 bases fit TRBD2. The CDR3 has 16 amino acids. Losses at the gene ends were 4 bases for V and 0 bases for J; bases not matched to a gene: 3. From germline, CDR1 is GTSNPN and CDR2 SVGIG (reference sequence). The CDR3 reads CAWTGLAGGSSYEQYF. The DNA of the CDR3 is TGTGCCTGGACGGGACTAGCGGGGGGGAGCTCCTACGAGCAGTACTTC.

The chain uses TRBV6-4 and TRBJ1-1, with TRBD1 matching over 8 bases. CDR1 and CDR2 (germline): MRHNA, SNTAGT. V was clipped by 6 bases and J by 4 bases; unmatched bases: 7. The CDR3 contains 14 residues. CDR3 in amino acids: CASRQTGESTEAFF. In nucleotides, the CDR3 is TGTGCCAGCAGGCAGACAGGGGAAAGCACTGAAGCTTTCTTT.

V gene TRBV25-1 combines with J gene TRBJ2-2; D possibly corresponds to TRBD2 (6 bases). V was shortened by 4 bases and J by 1 base, with 10 bases between the two germline ends. Germline V gene lookup returns CDR1 MGHDK and CDR2 SYGVNS. The CDR3 is made up of 15 amino acids. CDR3 region: CASSGDGRNTGELFF. The CDR3 DNA sequence: TGTGCCAGCAGTGGAGACGGGAGGAACACCGGGGAGCTGTTTTTT.

This clone was seen a single time. The chain combines TRBV4-3 with TRBJ1-1, with 7 bases matching TRBD1. Germline CDR1 reads LGHNA; CDR2 reads YSLEER. This CDR3 comprises 16 residues. Trimming took 4 bases from V and 5 from J; bases not matched to a gene: 13. The CDR3 spells CASSPSTGLSRTEAFF. The CDR3 coding sequence is TGCGCCAGCAGCCCCTCGACAGGGCTGAGTAGGACTGAAGCTTTCTTT.